Included here is one TCR beta chain sequence, with context. A junction boundary mismatches the germline segment, possibly from a read error. The data belong to a study of T cell responses to AZD1222 COVID-19 vaccine. For the study at large: Second doses were pooled across both intervals (about 4 or about 12 weeks).

Germline CDR1 SSHAT, CDR2 FNYEAQ (reference sequence). This CDR3 comprises 14 residues. TCRdb's table, derived via immunoSEQ multiplex PCR, lists solely in-frame clones and lacks some. The sample includes 100,000 to 150,000 clones, 80% to 90% of them seen just once. The sequencing here drew on peripheral blood, taken on day 0 of AZD1222 vaccination. This chain joins TRBV7-7 and TRBJ2-3; 7 nucleotides line up with TRBD2. The sequence was collected from an adult in good health. The chain's CDR3 is CASSTRTSSDTQYF. The CDR3 DNA sequence: TGTGCTAGCAGCACCCGGACTAGTTCGGATACGCAGTATTTT.